This T cell receptor (beta chain) was sequenced in a study of vaccination and CD4 T cells after COVID-19. Study overall: The post-COVID samples were taken a median around 93 days after diagnosis, anywhere from 35 to 161.

Regarding this clonotype: Antigen unknown.

The treatment here: approximately 9-day PBMC culture with coronavirus spike peptide pools or control peptides (ViraFEST assay). Via ViraFEST, peptide pools expanded antigen-specific T cells before TCR sequencing. From the approximately 10-day cultures, CD4+ T cells were isolated by negative selection. Cultured CD4+ T cell DNA was sequenced using the Oncomine TCR Beta short-read assay. TCRdb used MiXCR to reprocess the PCR reads, holding one entry per CDR3 protein. The profile covers fewer than 15,000 distinct CDR3 sequences, with around 60% appearing a single time and approximately 7.4% taken by the ten largest. The CDR3 runs 11 residues. Per the germline V gene, CDR1 is MNHEY and CDR2 is SVGEGT. Trimming cost V 9 bases and J 4 bases, with 9 bases left between them.

This clonotype was obtained from a human donor who had recovered from COVID-19. The sequenced sample consisted of CD4+ T cells from blood, cultured in vitro. The rearrangement uses TRBV6-2 or TRBV6-3 and TRBJ1-1; no definite D call. The CDR3 spells CASTDFTEAFF. The CDR3 DNA follows: TGTGCCAGTACGGACTTCACTGAAGCTTTCTTT.